These 24 T cell receptor beta chains share one sample of origin, sequenced in a study of somatic mutations in cytotoxic T cells in rheumatoid arthritis. Sequenced by immunoSEQ multiplex PCR; TCRdb stores in-frame clones only, minus some. The sample comprises under 15,000 clones, roughly 74% of which are singletons, and roughly 12% rests with the top ten. Material: CD8+ T cells sorted from blood. The source of these receptors is a woman aged 40 to 50 in good health.

This clone is a singleton in its sample. The chain couples TRBV4-1 to TRBJ2-5, with 9 bases fitting TRBD1. CDR3 size: 16 residues. J gave up 4 bases and V 1 base, and 7 bases lay outside the gene matches. Per germline, CDR1 MGHRA and CDR2 YSYEKL. DNA of the CDR3: TGCGCCAGCAGCCAAGGACCGGGACAGGGAGGAGAGACCCAGTACTTC. Translated, it gives CASSQGPGQGGETQYF.

CDR3 amino acids: CASSNSWTLQNRETQYF. Written as DNA, the CDR3 is TGTGCCAGCAGCAATTCTTGGACCCTCCAGAACAGGGAGACCCAGTACTTC. The chain carries TRBV21-1 and TRBJ2-5; the table calls TRBD1, which could not be checked here. TRBV21-1 has pseudogene status. This CDR3 spans 17 amino acids.

This clone was detected once. V is TRBV30 and J is TRBJ2-1, with TRBD2 matching over 13 bases. The germline V gene has CDR1 GTSNPN and CDR2 SVGIG (reference sequence). The CDR3 loop spans 17 amino acids. After removal of 0 bases from V and 6 bases from J, the junction contained 8 bases not matched to a gene. The CDR3 DNA sequence: TGTGCCTGGAGTGTAGGCCGGGGACTAGCGGGAAGCAATGAGCAGTTCTTC. It translates to CAWSVGRGLAGSNEQFF. Full variable domain (rest looked up from reference TRBV30 and TRBJ2-1): SQTIHQWPATLVQPVGSPLSLECTVEGTSNPNLYWYRQAAGRGLQLLFYSVGIGQISSEVPQNLSASRPQDRQFILSSKKLLLSDSGFYLCAWSVGRGLAGSNEQFFGPGTRLTVL.

This clone turned up a few times. This sequence joins TRBV27 and TRBJ1-1; D is uncertain. This CDR3 region has 11 residues. Trimming cost V 6 bases and J 2 bases, with 4 bases left between them. The germline V gene encodes CDR1 MNHEY and CDR2 SMNVEV (reference sequence). The CDR3 sequence is CASRRNTEAFF. The CDR3 bases are TGTGCCAGCAGAAGAAACACTGAAGCTTTCTTT.

This clone was observed once. This chain links TRBV12-2 with TRBJ1-5. TRBV12-2 is tagged as a pseudogene. This CDR3 has 10 residues. CDR3 sequence (DNA): TGTGCAAGGATCAATCAGCCCCAGCATTTT. This gives the protein CARINQPQHF.

The rearrangement joins TRBV7-8 to TRBJ2-7; 11 positions match TRBD2. Per germline, CDR1 SGHVS and CDR2 FQNEAQ. V dropped 2 bases and J dropped 5; count of bases not matched to a gene: 5. This CDR3 has 15 amino acids. The CDR3 DNA is TGTGCCAGCAGCTTATTTAGCGGGGGGGGGAACGAGCAGTACTTC. It translates to CASSLFSGGGNEQYF.

This clone came up once. The rearrangement uses TRBV19 and TRBJ1-4; D may be TRBD1 (6 bases). CDR1 is LNHDA and CDR2 is SQIVND in the germline V gene (reference sequence). Trimming shortened V by 2 bases and J by 3 bases, and 10 bases separated the two germline ends. CDR3 size: 15 residues. The CDR3 DNA is TGTGCCAGTAGTATAATGGACAGCCCTAATGAAAAACTGTTTTTT. Its protein product is CASSIMDSPNEKLFF.

This clone was observed a single time. V is TRBV7-6 and J is TRBJ2-1; 15 positions agree with TRBD2. The CDR3 has 18 residues. V shed 5 bases and J 2 bases; nucleotides not matched to a gene: 7. Germline V lookup: CDR1 SGHVS, CDR2 FNYEAQ. Here the CDR3 reads CASSLGLAGGQPYNEQFF. DNA of the CDR3: TGTGCCAGCAGCCTGGGACTAGCGGGAGGACAGCCCTACAATGAGCAGTTCTTC.

The chain is built from TRBV27 and TRBJ1-4; possibly TRBD1 for D (5 bases). This CDR3 contains 14 residues. The ends were cut back, 5 bases at V and 8 bases at J, with 15 bases in the middle. From germline, CDR1 is MNHEY and CDR2 SMNVEV (reference sequence). The CDR3 sequence: CASSNRDGHEKLFF. The CDR3 DNA reads as TGTGCCAGCAGTAACCGGGACGGCCACGAAAAACTGTTTTTT. The full variable domain, its missing parts supplied by reference TRBV27 and TRBJ1-4, is EAQVTQNPRYLITVTGKKLTVTCSQNMNHEYMSWYRQDPGLGLRQIYYSMNVEVTDKGDVPEGYKVSRKEKRNFPLILESPSPNQTSLYFCASSNRDGHEKLFFGSGTQLSVL.

V gene TRBV14 combines with J gene TRBJ1-1, with D uncertain. Germline CDR1 and CDR2: SGHDN and FVKESK. The CDR3 is 15 residues long. Trimming removed 1 base from V and 1 base from J, with 10 bases in between. CDR3 DNA: TGTGCCAGCAGCCAAGTCATCAACCAGAACACTGAAGCTTTCTTT. Translation gives CASSQVINQNTEAFF.

There are a few counts of this clone. The chain carries TRBV5-8 and TRBJ2-7; possible D gene TRBD2, 5 bases. Trimming pared 4 bases from V and 2 bases from J, leaving 10 bases between. Germline loops: CDR1 SGHTS, CDR2 YDEGEE. The CDR3 consists of 13 residues. The CDR3 spells CASSIGKTYEQYV. DNA of the CDR3: TGTGCCAGCAGCATCGGGAAGACCTACGAGCAGTACGTC.

The chain joins TRBV11-2 to TRBJ2-1; 9 bases are a match to TRBD1. The CDR3 sequence is 16 residues long. The V and J ends lost 3 bases and 2 bases, in that order; junction bases with no gene match: 5. Per germline, CDR1 SGHAT and CDR2 FQNNGV. The CDR3 is CASSFGTGYPYNEQFF. The CDR3 region has the DNA TGTGCCAGCAGCTTCGGGACAGGGTACCCCTACAATGAGCAGTTCTTC.

V is TRBV30 and J is TRBJ1-2, with 7 nucleotides matching TRBD1. The V segment lost 3 bases and the J segment 8 bases; nucleotides outside the gene matches: 6. The CDR3 extends over 12 amino acids. Germline loops: CDR1 GTSNPN, CDR2 SVGIG (reference sequence). The CDR3 DNA reads TGTGCCTGGAGGGGGACAGTCCCCGGCTACACCTTC. Encoded protein: CAWRGTVPGYTF.

This chain connects TRBV7-8 to TRBJ2-3; the match to TRBD2 covers 8 bases. This CDR3 has 16 residues. Germline CDR1 is SGHVS and CDR2 is FQNEAQ. Trimming at V came to 1 base and at J to 6 bases, leaving 9 bases not matched to a gene. CDR3 region: CASSLEVLAASDTQYF. In DNA, the CDR3 is TGTGCCAGCAGCTTAGAAGTACTAGCGGCGTCTGATACGCAGTATTTT.

This chain uses TRBV5-6 with TRBJ1-4, with a tentative D call TRBD1 (5 bases). Germline CDR1 reads SGHDT; CDR2 reads YYEEEE. This CDR3 region has 16 residues. Trimming removed 4 bases at V and 4 bases at J, with 17 bases between. CDR3 protein: CASSLSVGQDNEKLFF. The CDR3 region has the DNA TGTGCCAGCAGCCTATCGGTGGGGCAGGATAATGAAAAACTGTTTTTT.

The rearrangement links TRBV7-9 to TRBJ1-6; D is unresolved. Germline V gives CDR1 SEHNR, CDR2 FQNEAQ (reference sequence). V dropped 1 base and J dropped 14 bases, with 9 bases sitting between them. There are 12 residues in the CDR3. Written as DNA, the CDR3 is TGTGCCAGCAGCTTAGGCTTGGCCTCCCTCCACTTT. This gives the protein CASSLGLASLHF.

The chain employs TRBV7-9 and TRBJ1-2; 9 positions match TRBD1. This CDR3 contains 15 residues. V shed 7 bases and J 8 bases; nucleotides not matched to a gene: 14. The germline V gene encodes CDR1 SEHNR and CDR2 FQNEAQ (reference sequence). CDR3 nucleotide sequence: TGTGCCAGCACCTCTCCCGGGACAGGGCTTGGGGGCTACACCTTC. Protein: CASTSPGTGLGGYTF.

V is TRBV6-1 and J is TRBJ1-2, with 7 bases lining up with TRBD1. The germline CDR1 and CDR2 sequences are MNHNS and SASEGT. With V trimmed by 10 bases and J by 4 bases, 12 bases remained unmatched. CDR3 length: 14 residues. CDR3 in DNA: TGTGCCACGGAACTACAGGGGACTGGCTATGGCTACACCTTC. Its translation is CATELQGTGYGYTF.

In this sample, this clone turned up once. The chain recombines TRBV27 with TRBJ2-2, with 11 bases fitting TRBD2. The CDR3 has 14 amino acids. The V gene end was trimmed by 6 bases and the J gene end by 4 bases; junction bases not matched to a gene: 1. CDR1 and CDR2 (germline): MNHEY, SMNVEV (reference sequence). For the CDR3, the DNA is TGTGCCAGCAGGCTAGCGGGGGGCACCGGGGAGCTGTTTTTT. Amino acids: CASRLAGGTGELFF.

This clone showed up just once. The chain is built from TRBV6-1 and TRBJ2-1, with D perhaps matching TRBD1 or TRBD2 (5 bases each). CDR3 length: 15 residues. The V gene's germline CDR1 is MNHNS and CDR2 SASEGT. Trimming left V 4 bases short and J 4 bases short, with 14 bases between. CDR3: CASSAGFGAYNEQFF. In DNA, the CDR3 is TGTGCCAGCAGTGCGGGCTTCGGGGCTTACAATGAGCAGTTCTTC.

As DNA, the CDR3 is TGTGCCAGCAGCCTCGGAGCAGGGGGCGGCACAGATACGCAGTATTTT. Its protein is CASSLGAGGGTDTQYF. The chain couples TRBV11-2 to TRBJ2-3, with 8 bases that match TRBD1. The germline gives CDR1 SGHAT, CDR2 FQNNGV. The CDR3 consists of 16 residues. V shed 5 bases and J 1 base; nucleotides not matched to a gene: 8.

This chain joins TRBV19 and TRBJ2-1, with D perhaps matching TRBD1 or TRBD2 (5 bases each). The V end lost 3 bases, the J end lost 5 bases, and 14 bases lay between the germline ends. Germline CDR1 LNHDA, CDR2 SQIVND (reference sequence). CDR3 length equals 15 residues. CDR3 residues: CASSIVGGSNNEQFF. In DNA form, the CDR3 reads TGTGCCAGTAGTATTGTTGGGGGTTCGAACAATGAGCAGTTCTTC.

The table lists this clone with a few counts. The V call is TRBV4-1, the J call TRBJ2-1; 7 bases line up with TRBD2. CDR3 length: 16 residues. Germline loops: CDR1 MGHRA, CDR2 YSYEKL. V trimming: 4 bases; J trimming: 4 bases; junction bases outside the gene matches: 10. CDR3 in DNA: TGCGCCAGCAGCCCGGGACTATCCTATTCTTACAATGAGCAGTTCTTC. Translating gives CASSPGLSYSYNEQFF.

This rearrangement joins TRBV9 to TRBJ1-1; 7 nucleotides align to TRBD1. V trimming: 0 bases; J trimming: 0 bases; junction bases outside the gene matches: 2. The CDR3 has 15 amino acids. Germline V CDR1 and CDR2: SGDLS, YYNGEE. Here the CDR3 DNA reads TGTGCCAGCAGCGTAGAGGGGGCCATGAACACTGAAGCTTTCTTT. Translating it yields CASSVEGAMNTEAFF.